This is a list of T cell receptor beta chains from one sample in a study of blood T cell repertoires in COVID-19. Produced via immunoSEQ multiplex PCR; TCRdb's table is partial and in-frame only. In the table there are hundreds of thousands of clones, roughly nine tenths of which are singletons. The specimen sequenced was peripheral blood. The receptor set was obtained from a woman between 25 and 40 years old with COVID-19, enrolled during active disease. The CDR3 runs from the conserved cysteine through the conserved F or W. The D gene is left open where the match is weak. Size is omitted from some rows. Given values are once, few, many or a class for expanded clones.

TRBD1 NA TRBJ2-3 TRBV3-1/TRBV3-2 TGTGCCAGCAGCCAACCCGGACAGGGGAGGCAGTATTTT CASSQPGQGRQYF
NA NA TRBJ2-5 TRBV28 TGTGCCAGCAGTTTAAGGGCAGGGGTGTGGACCCAGTACTTC CASSLRAGVWTQYF
NA NA TRBJ1-4 TRBV28 TGTGCCAGCAGTTTACTAGGGAGGGATGAAAAACTGTTTTTT CASSLLGRDEKLFF
TRBD2 once TRBJ2-1 TRBV11-3 TGTGCCAGCAGCGGACTAGCGGGAGATGAGCAGTTCTTC CASSGLAGDEQFF
NA NA TRBJ1-4 TRBV7-2 TGTGCCAGCAGCCTCGGAGGCGGACGTAATGAAAAACTGTTTTTT CASSLGGGRNEKLFF
TRBD1 once TRBJ2-5 TRBV5-1 TGCGCCAGCAGCCCGGTATTGACAGGGTTCGCGAGAGAGACCCAGTACTTC CASSPVLTGFARETQYF
NA few TRBJ2-1 TRBV6-2/TRBV6-3 TGTGCCAGCAGTTATCAGGTGGATGAGCAGTTCTTC CASSYQVDEQFF
NA NA TRBJ1-3 TRBV2 TGTGCCAGCAGTGAAGGTCCGGGTGGAAACACCATATATTTT CASSEGPGGNTIYF
TRBD1 NA TRBJ1-4 TRBV6-5 TGTGCCAGCAGTCCAATTGGCAGGGGGCTCCCAAAACTGTTTTTT CASSPIGRGLPKLFF
NA NA TRBJ2-1 TRBV9 TGTGCCAGCAGGCCACAGGGAGAAAACAATGAGCAGTTCTTC CASRPQGENNEQFF
NA NA TRBJ2-7 TRBV14 TGTGCCAGCAGCCTGACCCTACAGGGCTACGAGCAGTACTTC CASSLTLQGYEQYF
TRBD2 NA TRBJ2-3 TRBV18 TGTGCCAGCTCACCAGCGGGGGCAGATACGCAGTATTTT CASSPAGADTQYF
TRBD1 NA TRBJ1-6 TRBV6-5 TGTGCCAGCAGTTACGCCGGGACAGATAATTCACCCCTCCACTTT CASSYAGTDNSPLHF
TRBD2 NA TRBJ2-1 TRBV24-1 TGTGCCACCAGTGATCCCCTAGCGGGAGTAGTGAATGAGCAGTTCTTC CATSDPLAGVVNEQFF
TRBD1 NA TRBJ1-1 TRBV28 TGTGCCAGCAGTTTGCGGACCCGGGACAGGGGAAAGGGCACTGAAGCTTTCTTT CASSLRTRDRGKGTEAFF
NA NA TRBJ2-5 TRBV19 TGTGCCAGTAGTCGAACTACAGGGCGGGAGACCCAGTACTTC CASSRTTGRETQYF
NA NA TRBJ2-7 TRBV27 TGTGCCAGCAGTTTAGACGGGGACTACGAGCAGTACTTC CASSLDGDYEQYF
TRBD1 NA TRBJ1-5 TRBV4-2 TGTGCCAGCAGCCAAGATTGGGACAGGGACGGTCAGCCCCAGCATTTT CASSQDWDRDGQPQHF
NA NA TRBJ1-5 TRBV7-2 TGTGCCAGCAGCCCAGGGGCCGGTAATCAGCCCCAGCATTTT CASSPGAGNQPQHF
TRBD1 NA TRBJ1-2 TRBV4-2 TGTGCCAGCAGCCCAACAGGGGGTACTAACTATGGCTACACCTTC CASSPTGGTNYGYTF
NA NA TRBJ1-2 TRBV7-9 TGTGCCAGCAGCTTAGCACTGACACTTACTAACTATGGCTACACCTTC CASSLALTLTNYGYTF
TRBD2 NA TRBJ2-1 TRBV3-1/TRBV3-2 TGTGCCAGCAGCCAAAATTCGTTTGGCGGGAGCCTTTACAATGAGCAGTTCTTC CASSQNSFGGSLYNEQFF
NA NA TRBJ1-1 TRBV18 TGTGCCAGCTCACCACAGGGGGTTCCGAACACTGAAGCTTTCTTT CASSPQGVPNTEAFF
NA NA TRBJ2-1 TRBV4-3 TGCGCCAGCAGCCAAGATTCTCCGTGGAGCTCCTACAATGAGCAGTTCTTC CASSQDSPWSSYNEQFF
NA NA TRBJ1-5 TRBV28 TGTGCCAGCATGGGTACGAGCGGGACAACTAATCAGCCCCAGCATTTT CASMGTSGTTNQPQHF
TRBD1 once TRBJ2-3 TRBV4-3 TGCGCCAGCAGCCCCGGGACAGGGTTTTCCTCAGATACGCAGTATTTT CASSPGTGFSSDTQYF
NA NA TRBJ2-5 TRBV28 TGTGCCAGCAGTTTATTAGGGGTGGGGATACAAGAGACCCAGTACTTC CASSLLGVGIQETQYF
TRBD2 NA TRBJ2-2 TRBV19 TGTGCCAGTAGTATAAAAAGCGGGAGGAGTACCGGGGAGCTGTTTTTT CASSIKSGRSTGELFF
NA NA TRBJ2-2 TRBV18 TGTGCCAGCTCACCAAGCCAGGGCAACACCGGGGAGCTGTTTTTT CASSPSQGNTGELFF
TRBD1 once TRBJ2-5 TRBV5-1 TGCGCCAGCAGCTTACAGGGGACCCAAGAGACCCAGTACTTC CASSLQGTQETQYF
NA few TRBJ2-1 TRBV11-3 TGTGCCAGCAGCCCTGAGGGGACTGCTGCCCGCAATGAGCAGTTCTTC CASSPEGTAARNEQFF
NA NA TRBJ1-1 TRBV21-1 TGTGCCAGCAGCAAAGAAGGAGGGTTTGACAAAGGTACTGAAGCTTTCTTT CASSKEGGFDKGTEAFF
TRBD1 NA TRBJ2-7 TRBV27 TGTGCCAGCAGTTCGAACAGGGGGTCCGTCGAGCAGTACTTC CASSSNRGSVEQYF
TRBD1 once TRBJ2-3 TRBV5-4 TGTGCCGCGGGGACAGGGGGGAGCACAGATACGCAGTATTTT CAAGTGGSTDTQYF
TRBD1 NA TRBJ1-2 TRBV3-1/TRBV3-2 TGTGCCAGCAGCCAACCCGAGACCGGGACAGGGGGCGCGAACTATGGCTACACCTTC CASSQPETGTGGANYGYTF
TRBD2 NA TRBJ2-3 TRBV7-8 TGTGCCAGCAGCTTAGGGTGGGGGGGTTTCGGACTAGCGGGAGAAGCAGATACGCAGTATTTT CASSLGWGGFGLAGEADTQYF
TRBD2 NA TRBJ2-6 TRBV7-2 TGTGCCAGCACACGATACGCGGGGGGACAATGGTCTGGGGCCAACGTCCTGACTTTC CASTRYAGGQWSGANVLTF
TRBD1 NA TRBJ1-4 TRBV4-2 TGTGCCAGCAGCCAAGGGGACAGGGACCCTGAAAAACTGTTTTTT CASSQGDRDPEKLFF
TRBD2 NA TRBJ2-1 TRBV11-2 TGTGCCAGCAGCTTAGTTGGCGGGGGAGTGAGCAATGAGCAGTTCTTC CASSLVGGGVSNEQFF
NA NA TRBJ1-2 TRBV7-8 TGTGCCAGCAGCTTAGCGGCCAACTATGGCTACACCTTC CASSLAANYGYTF
TRBD1 NA TRBJ1-2 TRBV5-1 TGCGCCAGCAGCTTGAAGGTGAGGGGGCGTGATGGCTACACCTTC CASSLKVRGRDGYTF
NA NA TRBJ2-1 TRBV7-8 TGTGCCAGCAGCTTACGGAGGGCGACAAGGAGCTCTTCGAATGAGCAGTTCTTC CASSLRRATRSSSNEQFF